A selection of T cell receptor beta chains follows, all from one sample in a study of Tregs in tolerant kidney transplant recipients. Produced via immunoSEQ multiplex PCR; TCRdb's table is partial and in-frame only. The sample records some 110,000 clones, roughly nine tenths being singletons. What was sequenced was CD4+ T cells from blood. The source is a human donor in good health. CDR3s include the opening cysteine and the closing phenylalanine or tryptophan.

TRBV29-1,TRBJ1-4,CSVNDGLGGEKLFF
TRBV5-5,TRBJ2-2,CASSNLAGAGELFF
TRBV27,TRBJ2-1,CASSPYFAGGYNEQFF
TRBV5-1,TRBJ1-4,CASTISGTGTNEKLFF
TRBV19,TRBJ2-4,CASSRQGVREDIQYF
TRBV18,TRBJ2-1,CASSPPGRSSYNEQFF
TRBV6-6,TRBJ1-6,CASREPGQGDSPLHF
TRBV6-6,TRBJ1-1,CASSSASGPVTEAFF
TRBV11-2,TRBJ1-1,CASSLKEGWNTEAFF
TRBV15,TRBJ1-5,CATSRVVGRNQPQHF
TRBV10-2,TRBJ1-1,CASSEWGSAPRGRAFF
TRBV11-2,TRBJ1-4,CASSLGEKLFF
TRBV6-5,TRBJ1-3,CASSYPGDRGNTIYF
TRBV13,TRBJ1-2,CASGDLYGYTF
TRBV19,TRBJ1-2,CASSIVPGGYTF
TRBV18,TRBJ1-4,CASSPWAGQRNEKLFF
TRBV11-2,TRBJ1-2,CASSPAPGFYGYTF
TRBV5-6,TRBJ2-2,CASSLGGITGELFF
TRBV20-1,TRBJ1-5,CSARADQPQHF
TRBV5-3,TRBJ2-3,CARSLAIGREKSGDTQYF
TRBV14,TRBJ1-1,CASSAGLRERSEAFF
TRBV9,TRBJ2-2,CASSVAGGNTGELFF
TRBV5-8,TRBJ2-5,CASSPQALQETQYF
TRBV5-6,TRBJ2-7,CASSLVGYVSYEQYF
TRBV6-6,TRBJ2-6,CASSYRVAGANVLTF
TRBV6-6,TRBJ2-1,CASSSTGSSYNEQFF
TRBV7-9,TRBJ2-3,CASSKDGASDTQYF
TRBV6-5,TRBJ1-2,CASSKTTGFYGYTF
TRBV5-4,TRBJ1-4,CASSLQGDLGKLFF
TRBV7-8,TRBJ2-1,CASSLGRELEQFF
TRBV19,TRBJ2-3,CASSRQGSWSDTQYF
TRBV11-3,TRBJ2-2,CASSLEALAGGTGELFF
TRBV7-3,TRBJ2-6,CASSLTGTGEANVLTF
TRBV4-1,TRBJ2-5,CASSQGNVAGEETQYF
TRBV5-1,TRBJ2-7,CASSSPGPEQYF